What follows describes a single T cell receptor beta chain. Its antigen is as yet unknown. Germline V gene data show CDR1 as SEHNR and CDR2 as FQNEAQ (reference sequence). The length of the CDR3 is 15 residues. With 4 bases clipped from V and 6 bases from J, the junction kept 7 bases outside the gene matches. Each CDR3 protein is one row after TCRdb ran MiXCR on the reads. The sample includes about 13,000 distinct CDR3 sequences, 18% seen only once; the top ten take less than 15%. This specimen comes from a study of liver allograft versus peripheral blood T cells. Study-wide context: Transplanted-liver T cell receptor repertoires were compared with recipients' peripheral blood repertoires.

Whole-study results and caveats: Intragraft liver T cell receptor repertoires reportedly differed from peripheral blood repertoires.

The chain has TRBV7-9 and TRBJ2-1; TRBD2 aligns across 9 bases. This TCR derives from a human patient who had a liver transplant. Part of the T cell pool may stem from the graft donor. The CDR3 reads CASSSPSGNPNEQFF. CDR3 DNA: TGTGCCAGCAGCTCACCTAGCGGGAATCCCAATGAGCAGTTCTTC. The full variable domain, with the rest looked up from reference TRBV7-9 and TRBJ2-1, is DTGVSQNPRHKITKRGQNVTFRCDPISEHNRLYWYRQTLGQGPEFLTYFQNEAQLEKSRLLSDRFSAERPKGSFSTLEIQRTEQGDSAMYLCASSSPSGNPNEQFFGPGTRLTVL.